This T cell receptor beta chain was sequenced during a study of CD8 T cells in ankylosing spondylitis. Study-wide results and caveats: A motif of eight highly homologous TCR beta variants was seen as apparently characteristic of ankylosing spondylitis blood.

Trimming at V came to 8 bases and at J to 2 bases, leaving 4 bases not matched to a gene. The CDR3 sequence is 12 residues long. CDR1 DFQATT and CDR2 SNEGSKA come from the germline V gene (reference sequence). This clonotype was seen a few times. Its antigen is undetermined. Using quantitative 5'-RACE with molecular barcodes, the authors made TCR beta libraries. One entry per CDR3 protein results from TCRdb running MiXCR on the 5' RACE reads. Altogether about 160,000 distinct CDR3 sequences are present, 15% to 20% being singletons, with the ten largest covering 7.8%. This sequence joins TRBV20-1 and TRBJ2-3; TRBD1 matches at 7 bases. Input material: blood, either unsorted or a sorted T cell fraction (not recorded which). The source is a male donor with ankylosing spondylitis or in good health (not recorded which). The CDR3: CSPGGNTDTQYF. The DNA for the CDR3 is TGCAGTCCAGGGGGAAACACAGATACGCAGTATTTT.